This T cell receptor beta chain was identified in a study of shared clonotypes between healthy human individuals. Clones were read by immunoSEQ multiplex PCR, and TCRdb kept only the in-frame ones, dropping some. The data show around 2,000,000 clones, roughly 95% seen once. Naive CD8 populations comprised CD45RO-negative cells positively selected for CCR7, excluding terminally differentiated effector memory CD45RA+ cells. Remarks on this clone: Its antigen is unidentified.

Study-wide results and limits: Researchers found naive subsets generally carried larger estimated richness than memory subsets.

V was trimmed by 3 bases and J by 8 bases, leaving 19 bases between them. This CDR3 is 15 amino acids long. Germline V gives CDR1 MNHNS, CDR2 SASEGT. The source material was naive CD8+ T cells sorted from blood. J is TRBJ1-2 and V is TRBV6-1; perhaps TRBD1 as D (5 bases). The origin of this receptor is a man younger than 30 in good health. The CDR3 nucleotides read TGTGCCAGCAGTGATGGGGGTATATGGACGGAAGGCTACACCTTC. Translating gives CASSDGGIWTEGYTF.